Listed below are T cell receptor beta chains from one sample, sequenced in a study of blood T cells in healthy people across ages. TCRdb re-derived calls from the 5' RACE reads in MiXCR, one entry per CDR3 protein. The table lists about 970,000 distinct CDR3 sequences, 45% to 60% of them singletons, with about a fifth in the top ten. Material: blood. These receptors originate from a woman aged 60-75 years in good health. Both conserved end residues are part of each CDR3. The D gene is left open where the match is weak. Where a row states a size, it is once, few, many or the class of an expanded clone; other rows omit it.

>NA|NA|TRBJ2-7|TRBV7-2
TGTGCCAGCAGCTTAGACAGCAACTACGAGCAGTACTTC
CASSLDSNYEQYF
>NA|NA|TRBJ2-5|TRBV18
TGTGCCAGCTCCCTGGCGGTGGGCCAGGGGGGCAAGGAGACCCAGTACTTC
CASSLAVGQGGKETQYF
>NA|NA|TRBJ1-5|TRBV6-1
TGTGCCAGCAGTGCCCAGGGAGGGGGAGGACCCATTGGGCATCAGCCCCAGCATTTT
CASSAQGGGGPIGHQPQHF
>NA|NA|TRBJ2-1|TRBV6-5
TGTGCCAGCAGTTTACTCAGGGGTGGGCGCTCCTACAATGAGCAGTTCTTC
CASSLLRGGRSYNEQFF
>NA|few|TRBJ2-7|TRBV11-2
TGTGCCAGCATCCGAATTGGGGCCGGTGAGCAGTACTTC
CASIRIGAGEQYF
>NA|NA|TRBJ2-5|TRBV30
TGTGCCTGGAGTGAAGACCCGCGGGGGACCCAGTACTTC
CAWSEDPRGTQYF
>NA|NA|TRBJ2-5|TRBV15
TGCGCCTCCAATAGCCGGGACGGACAGCAGTACTTC
CASNSRDGQQYF
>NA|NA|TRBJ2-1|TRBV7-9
TGTGCCAGCAGCTTATTGGCGGGGCTAGCGAACAATGAGCAGTTCTTC
CASSLLAGLANNEQFF
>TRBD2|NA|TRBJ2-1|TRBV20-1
TGCAGTGCTAGAGACTGGCGGGAGTCTAACCATGAGCAGTTCTTC
CSARDWRESNHEQFF
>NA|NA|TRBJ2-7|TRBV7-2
TGTGCCAGCAGCCGCGGACTGAGCTTTGGGGAGCAGTACTTC
CASSRGLSFGEQYF
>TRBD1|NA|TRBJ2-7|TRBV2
TGTGCCAGCAGTGAAAATGTTCAGGGGGTTTTCTACGAGCAGTACTTC
CASSENVQGVFYEQYF
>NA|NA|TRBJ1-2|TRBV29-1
TGCAGCGTTGAAACCCCAGGGTATGGCTACACCTTC
CSVETPGYGYTF
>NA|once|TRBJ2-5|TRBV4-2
TGTGCCAGCAGCCAAGTATCCCAGCCACCAGAGACCCAGTACTTC
CASSQVSQPPETQYF
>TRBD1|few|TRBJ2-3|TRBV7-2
TGTGCCAGCAGCCCTTACGGACAGGGGGGCACAGATACGCAGTATTTT
CASSPYGQGGTDTQYF
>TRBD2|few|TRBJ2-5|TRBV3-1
TGTGCCAGCAGCCAAGATACGGCTAGCGGGAGTGAGACCCAGTACTTC
CASSQDTASGSETQYF
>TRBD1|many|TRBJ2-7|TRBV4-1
TGCGCCAGCAGCCGGGACAGGGGGCTTGAGCAGTACTTC
CASSRDRGLEQYF
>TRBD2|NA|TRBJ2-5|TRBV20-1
TGCAGTGCTAGACCTCCTCGCTTAGCGGGAGGGCCCGAGACCCAGTACTTC
CSARPPRLAGGPETQYF
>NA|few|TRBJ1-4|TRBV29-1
TGCAGCGCCCAGTGGGGGACCGGTAATGAAAAACTGTTTTTT
CSAQWGTGNEKLFF
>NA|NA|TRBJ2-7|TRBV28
TGTGCCAGCATAATAGTTCCCTACGAGCAGTACTTC
CASIIVPYEQYF
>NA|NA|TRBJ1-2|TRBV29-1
TGCAGCGTGCCAACAGCGAACTATGGCTACACCTTC
CSVPTANYGYTF
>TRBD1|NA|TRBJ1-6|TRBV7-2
TGTGCCAGCAGCATTACAGGGGTTGTCAATTCACCCCTCCACTTT
CASSITGVVNSPLHF
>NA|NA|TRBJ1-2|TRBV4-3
TGCGCCAGCAGCCAAGATCGGGTCCCAGCTAACTATGGCTACACCTTC
CASSQDRVPANYGYTF
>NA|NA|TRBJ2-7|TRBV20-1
TGCAGTGCTAGGCGTAACGAGCAGTACTTC
CSARRNEQYF
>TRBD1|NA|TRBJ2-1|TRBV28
TGTGCCAGCAGACCGACAGGGGGCGTGACATGGCAGTTCTTC
CASRPTGGVTWQFF
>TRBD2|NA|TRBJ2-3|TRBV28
TGTGCCAGCGAGCGGGGAAGCACAGATACGCAGTATTTT
CASERGSTDTQYF
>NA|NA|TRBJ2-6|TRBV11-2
TGTGCCAGCAGCTTAAACATGGTTTCTGGGGCCAACGTCCTGACTTTC
CASSLNMVSGANVLTF
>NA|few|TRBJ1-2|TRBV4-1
TGCGCCAGCAGCCAAGCCCACAGAAACTATGGCTACACCTTC
CASSQAHRNYGYTF
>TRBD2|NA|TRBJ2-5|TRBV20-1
TGCAGTGCTACACAACCGGGACTAGCGGGAGAAGAGACCCAGTACTTC
CSATQPGLAGEETQYF
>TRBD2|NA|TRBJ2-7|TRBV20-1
TGCAGTGTGCCGACTAGCGGGAGGTACGAGCAGTACTTC
CSVPTSGRYEQYF
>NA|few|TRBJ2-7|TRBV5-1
TGCGCCAGCAGCTTGTTCTACGCAGTCCACGAGCAGTACTTC
CASSLFYAVHEQYF
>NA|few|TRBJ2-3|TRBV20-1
TGCAGTGCCCCGGAGGGCGGGAACACAGATACGCAGTATTTT
CSAPEGGNTDTQYF
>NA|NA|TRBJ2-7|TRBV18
TGTGCCAGCTCACCAACTCCTAGCTCAGGCGAGCAGTACTTC
CASSPTPSSGEQYF
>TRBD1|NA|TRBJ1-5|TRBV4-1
TGCGCCAGCAGCCAAGATCAAGGACAGGGCAAGGGTAGCAATCAGCCCCAGCATTTT
CASSQDQGQGKGSNQPQHF
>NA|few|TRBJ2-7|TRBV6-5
TGTGCCAGCAGTTACTCGTACTCCCTCCTCCACGAGCAGTACTTC
CASSYSYSLLHEQYF
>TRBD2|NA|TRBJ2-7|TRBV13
TGTGCCAGCAGCTTCGGGCGCGGGAGTTTATACGAGCAGTACTTC
CASSFGRGSLYEQYF
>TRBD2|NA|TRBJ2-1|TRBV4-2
TGTGCCAGCAGCCAAGATACCACTAGCGAAAACAATGAGCAGTTCTTC
CASSQDTTSENNEQFF
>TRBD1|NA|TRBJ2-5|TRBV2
TGTGCCAGCACCCAAAGGACAGGGAAAGAGACCCAGTACTTC
CASTQRTGKETQYF
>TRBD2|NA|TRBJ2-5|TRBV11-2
TGTGCCAGCAGCCTGGGTTTAGCGGGAGGGACCCAGTACTTC
CASSLGLAGGTQYF
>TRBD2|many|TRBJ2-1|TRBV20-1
TGCAGTGCATCAGCGGGAGGGATATACAATGAGCAGTTCTTC
CSASAGGIYNEQFF
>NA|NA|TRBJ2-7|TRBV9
TGTGCCAGCAGCCCCTGGGACTCAGCCTACGAGCAGTACTTC
CASSPWDSAYEQYF
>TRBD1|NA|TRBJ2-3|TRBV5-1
TGCGCCAGCAGCCTCCGACAGGGGATGGTAGATACGCAGTATTTT
CASSLRQGMVDTQYF
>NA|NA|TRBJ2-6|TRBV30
TGTGCCTGGACCCTGGGAAGTGGGGCCAACGTCCTGACTTTC
CAWTLGSGANVLTF
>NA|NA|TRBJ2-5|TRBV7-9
TGTGCCAGCAGCTTATGTGGGGGGACTCACTCCCAAGAGACCCAGTACTTC
CASSLCGGTHSQETQYF
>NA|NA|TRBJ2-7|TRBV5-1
TGCGCCAGCAGCACGGTGGGTAGGGCCTACGAGCAGTACTTC
CASSTVGRAYEQYF
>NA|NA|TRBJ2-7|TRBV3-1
TGCGCCAGCAGCCAATTTTCCTACGAGCAGTACTTC
CASSQFSYEQYF
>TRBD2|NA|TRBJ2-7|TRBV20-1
TGCAGTGCTAGAGATCGGAGCGGGGCGGGAGGAAACTCCTACGAGCAGTACTTC
CSARDRSGAGGNSYEQYF
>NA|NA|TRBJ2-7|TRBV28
TGTGCCAGCAGTTTTTCCCCCTACGAGCAGTACTTC
CASSFSPYEQYF
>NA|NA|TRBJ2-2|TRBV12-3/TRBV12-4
TGTGCCAGCAATCCCCCCTGGTCCGGGGAGCTGTTTTTT
CASNPPWSGELFF
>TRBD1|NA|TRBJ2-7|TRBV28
TGTGCCAGCGGTACCGGGACAGGCAACGAGCAGTACTTC
CASGTGTGNEQYF
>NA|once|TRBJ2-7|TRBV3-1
TGTGCCAGCAGCCAAGTCGGGGATCCCTCCTACGAGCAGTACTTC
CASSQVGDPSYEQYF